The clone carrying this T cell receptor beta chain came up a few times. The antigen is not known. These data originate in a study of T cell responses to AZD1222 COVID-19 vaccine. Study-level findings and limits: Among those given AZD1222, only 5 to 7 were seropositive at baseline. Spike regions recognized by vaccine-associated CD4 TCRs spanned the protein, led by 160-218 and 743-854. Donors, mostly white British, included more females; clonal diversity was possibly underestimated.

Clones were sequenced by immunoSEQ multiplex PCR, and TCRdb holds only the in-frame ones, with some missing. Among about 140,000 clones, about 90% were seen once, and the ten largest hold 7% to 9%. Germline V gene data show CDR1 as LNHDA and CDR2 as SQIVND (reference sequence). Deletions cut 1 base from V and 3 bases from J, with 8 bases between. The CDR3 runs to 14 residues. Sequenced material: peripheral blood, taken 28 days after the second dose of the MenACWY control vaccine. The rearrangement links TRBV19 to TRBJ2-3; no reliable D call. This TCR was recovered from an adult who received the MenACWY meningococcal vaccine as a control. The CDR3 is CASSIGPVTDTQYF. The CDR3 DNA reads TGTGCCAGTAGTATAGGGCCCGTGACAGATACGCAGTATTTT.